This T cell receptor (beta chain) was retrieved from a study of naive and memory T cell subsets. The beta constant-region primer was an equimolar mix of two oligonucleotides covering TRBC1 and TRBC2. A 12-nucleotide UMI and the SP2 primer were added to the cDNA 3' end by oligonucleotide ligation. TCRdb reprocessed the UMI-ligation and nested PCR reads with MiXCR, giving one entry per CDR3 protein. The sample consists of around 4,600 distinct CDR3 sequences, 7.2% of them appearing once. The TCR sequence derives from a human donor in good health. The sequenced material came from CD4+ TEMRA cells from blood. Subset of the sample: effector memory re-expressing CD45RA, CD45RA+ CD27-.

The CDR3 coding sequence is TGTGCCAGTAGTCGGCAAAACGGCTACGAGCAGTACTTC. Translated, it gives CASSRQNGYEQYF. The chain couples TRBV19 to TRBJ2-7, with D unclear. CDR1 is LNHDA and CDR2 is SQIVND in the germline V gene (reference sequence). V dropped 5 bases and J dropped 3 bases, with 11 bases sitting between them. The CDR3 runs 13 residues.